The 19 T cell receptor beta chains reported below all come from one sample, sequenced in a study of OX40 agonist ivuxolimab in advanced cancers. Sequenced by immunoSEQ multiplex PCR; TCRdb stores in-frame clones only, minus some. Among about 70,000 clones listed, 80% to 90% were seen once. The input for sequencing was CD4+ or CD8+ T cells sorted from blood, taken in a trial of the OX40 agonist ivuxolimab. The receptors here all came from an adult with an advanced solid tumor such as melanoma, head and neck, liver or kidney cancer.

The rearrangement joins TRBV4-3 to TRBJ2-5; maybe TRBD1 (5 bases). This CDR3 region has 14 residues. Germline V gene data show CDR1 as LGHNA and CDR2 as YSLEER. The V end lost 6 bases, the J end lost 5 bases, and 16 bases lay between the germline ends. The DNA for the CDR3 is TGCGCCAGCAGGGTCCGCGGCAGGGCGGAGACCCAGTACTTC. This encodes CASRVRGRAETQYF.

V usage is TRBV7-9 and J usage is TRBJ2-1; no definite D call. V was clipped by 0 bases and J by 9 bases, with 6 bases between them. In germline, CDR1 is SEHNR, CDR2 FQNEAQ (reference sequence). This CDR3 has 12 residues. The CDR3 protein is CASSLAHSEQFF. DNA for the CDR3: TGTGCCAGCAGCTTAGCGCACAGTGAGCAGTTCTTC.

This clone has a single count. This sequence joins TRBV18 and TRBJ1-1; D is undetermined. The CDR3 sequence is 18 residues long. Per germline, CDR1 KGHSH and CDR2 LQKENI. Trimming left V 2 bases short and J 1 base short, with 20 bases between. CDR3 nucleotide sequence: TGTGCCAGCTCACCAATCCAGGCTGGTGCAGGAGCGAACACTGAAGCTTTCTTT. This codes for CASSPIQAGAGANTEAFF.

The rearrangement links TRBV5-5 to TRBJ2-2; possibly TRBD1 for D (5 bases). CDR3 length: 14 amino acids. CDR1 and CDR2 (germline): SGHKS, YYEKEE (reference sequence). Trimming removed 1 base at V and 4 bases at J, with 8 bases between. CDR3 in amino acids: CASSLLGATGELFF. The CDR3 DNA reads as TGTGCCAGCAGCTTGCTAGGGGCCACCGGGGAGCTGTTTTTT.

The chain uses TRBV7-6 and TRBJ2-3, with TRBD1 matching over 10 bases. The CDR3 consists of 15 residues. CDR1 SGHVS and CDR2 FNYEAQ come from the germline V gene. J was trimmed by 4 bases and V by 6 bases; bases with no gene match: 7. CDR3 coding DNA: TGTGCCAGCAGAACTTTAGGACAGGGGGCAGATACGCAGTATTTT. Protein product: CASRTLGQGADTQYF.

The chain carries TRBV2 and TRBJ1-5; a weak D match, TRBD1 (5 bases). The CDR3 consists of 11 residues. V was cut by 6 bases and J by 15 bases, with 15 bases left in between. Germline V gene data show CDR1 as SNHLY and CDR2 as FYNNEI. CDR3 sequence: CASSQSGGLHF. As DNA, the CDR3 is TGTGCCAGCAGCCAAAGTGGGGGACTGCATTTT.

The count of this clone is one. The chain combines TRBV19 with TRBJ2-6, with TRBD2 as a possible D gene (5 bases). Trimming cost V 3 bases and J 1 base, with 10 bases left between them. CDR1 LNHDA and CDR2 SQIVND come from the germline V gene (reference sequence). The CDR3 has 16 residues. The CDR3 loop is CASSIRTGSGANVLTF. The CDR3 DNA is TGTGCCAGTAGTATCAGGACGGGATCTGGGGCCAACGTCCTGACTTTC.

This clone was recorded a few times. CDR3 residues: CSVGDDSTIYGYTF. For the CDR3, the DNA is TGCAGCGTTGGGGATGATAGCACTATATATGGCTACACCTTC. The rearrangement links TRBV29-1 to TRBJ1-2; no clear D. Germline V gene lookup returns CDR1 SQVTM and CDR2 ANQGSEA. Trimming removed 4 bases from V and 5 bases from J, with 17 bases in between. CDR3 length: 14 residues.

This sequence joins TRBV27 and TRBJ2-5, with 9 bases lining up with TRBD2. In germline, CDR1 is MNHEY, CDR2 SMNVEV (reference sequence). V was clipped by 3 bases and J by 5 bases; unmatched bases: 4. This CDR3 has 14 residues. This CDR3 reads CASSFLAGDETQYF. CDR3 bases: TGTGCCAGCAGTTTTTTAGCGGGAGATGAGACCCAGTACTTC.

The chain recombines TRBV4-1 with TRBJ2-1, with D hard to call. The V end was cut by 1 base, the J end by 8 bases, with 12 bases between. The V gene's germline CDR1 is MGHRA and CDR2 YSYEKL. There are 14 residues in the CDR3. The CDR3 DNA follows: TGCGCCAGCAGCCAAGGTCGGCTAGTCGATGAGCAGTTCTTC. It translates to CASSQGRLVDEQFF.

A single count supports this clone. The chain is built from TRBV11-2 and TRBJ2-7; TRBD1 agrees at 8 bases. The CDR3 covers 13 residues. The germline V gene has CDR1 SGHAT and CDR2 FQNNGV. The ends lost 5 bases at V and 6 bases at J; junction bases unmatched: 6. Here the CDR3 reads CASSPDRGSEQYF. The CDR3 coding sequence is TGTGCCAGCAGCCCCGACAGGGGCTCCGAGCAGTACTTC.

The J gene is TRBJ1-2, the V gene TRBV7-8; 9 bases align to TRBD1. V dropped 2 bases and J dropped 4; count of bases not matched to a gene: 2. Germline assignment: CDR1 SGHVS and CDR2 FQNEAQ. This CDR3 has 14 amino acids. CDR3 in amino acids: CASSLLTGGYGYTF. The CDR3 coding sequence is TGTGCCAGCAGCTTATTGACAGGGGGCTATGGCTACACCTTC.

The rearrangement links TRBV19 to TRBJ1-1; no clear D gene. This CDR3 comprises 15 residues. CDR1 LNHDA and CDR2 SQIVND come from the germline V gene (reference sequence). The V and J ends lost 3 bases and 1 base respectively, with 12 bases between them. The chain's CDR3 is CASSMSSAPNTEAFF. CDR3 in DNA: TGTGCCAGTAGTATGAGTTCCGCCCCGAACACTGAAGCTTTCTTT.

V gene TRBV5-1 combines with J gene TRBJ1-6; D is unclear. Germline CDR1 is SGHRS and CDR2 is YFSETQ. This CDR3 has 14 residues. V was pared by 5 bases and J by 7 bases, with 13 bases between. CDR3 sequence (DNA): TGCGCCAGCAGACTAGGGTTTACCAATTCACCCCTCCACTTT. Its translation: CASRLGFTNSPLHF.

This clone appeared a few times. The chain combines TRBV7-9 with TRBJ1-2, with a tentative D call TRBD1 (5 bases). This CDR3 spans 13 amino acids. From germline, CDR1 is SEHNR and CDR2 FQNEAQ (reference sequence). V lost 6 bases, J lost 5 bases, and 13 bases lay in between. The CDR3 DNA is TGTGCCAGCAGACCAGGGACCGATTATGGCTACACCTTC. Translating gives CASRPGTDYGYTF.

The chain carries TRBV6-6 and TRBJ2-3, with 8 bases identical to TRBD2. This CDR3 has 16 residues. Germline loops: CDR1 MNHNY, CDR2 SVGAGI (reference sequence). The ends lost 2 bases at V and 3 bases at J; junction bases unmatched: 7. The CDR3 is CASSYPSGGGTDTQYF. As DNA, the CDR3 is TGTGCCAGCAGTTACCCCAGCGGGGGAGGGACAGATACGCAGTATTTT.

V gene TRBV7-2 combines with J gene TRBJ1-6; D gene uncertain. Per the germline V gene, CDR1 is SGHTA and CDR2 is FQGNSA. V was clipped by 1 base and J by 7 bases, with 11 bases between them. The CDR3 runs to 15 residues. CDR3 residues: CASSLEYLGNSPLHF. The CDR3 nucleotides are TGTGCCAGCAGCTTAGAATACCTCGGGAATTCACCCCTCCACTTT.

The chain has TRBV7-2 and TRBJ2-3; 8 positions match TRBD2. J was trimmed by 7 bases and V by 3 bases; bases with no gene match: 12. In germline, CDR1 is SGHTA, CDR2 FQGNSA. The CDR3 runs to 16 residues. The CDR3 coding sequence is TGTGCCAGCAGCTTCCGGTCACTAGCGGAGGGTTATACGCAGTATTTT. This encodes CASSFRSLAEGYTQYF.

The chain couples TRBV18 to TRBJ1-1; TRBD1 matches at 11 bases. The CDR3 spans 14 residues. V shed 5 bases, J shed 3 bases, and the junction held 2 bases outside the gene matches. Germline CDR1 is KGHSH and CDR2 is LQKENI. The CDR3 DNA is TGTGCCAGCTCATTGGACAGGGGGCACACTGAAGCTTTCTTT. It specifies CASSLDRGHTEAFF. Together with reference TRBV18 and TRBJ1-1, the CDR3 gives the full variable domain: NAGVMQNPRHLVRRRGQEARLRCSPMKGHSHVYWYRQLPEEGLKFMVYLQKENIIDESGMPKERFSAEFPKEGPSILRIQQVVRGDSAAYFCASSLDRGHTEAFFGQGTRLTVV.